This T cell receptor (beta chain) came from a study of vaccination and CD4 T cells after COVID-19. Study information: Two-dose vaccination with either BNT162b2 or mRNA-1273 was given to participants. Whole-study results and caveats: Convalescent patients displayed spike mono-reactivity in 304 of 307 vaccine-specific clones.

Germline V lookup: CDR1 WNHNN, CDR2 SYGVQD (reference sequence). V shed 2 bases and J 9 bases; nucleotides not matched to a gene: 14. The CDR3 is made up of 17 amino acids. Cultured CD4+ T-cell DNA underwent Oncomine TCR Beta short-read sequencing. TCRdb called the PCR reads again in MiXCR, with one record for every CDR3 protein. The sample has 13,000 or so distinct CDR3 sequences; 27% are singletons. Indicated treatment: roughly 11-day PBMC culture with coronavirus spike peptide pools or control peptides (ViraFEST assay). PBMCs were cultured at two million per well with roughly 9.9 IU/ml IL-2 and 10 ug/ml peptide pools. A negative selection step was used to isolate CD4+ T cells once culture had run for roughly eleven days. This clonotype was seen only a few times. Its cognate antigen is unknown.

The sequence was collected from a human donor who had recovered from COVID-19. This chain links TRBV10-1 with TRBJ2-3, with 10 nucleotides matching TRBD2. Sequenced material: CD4+ T cells from blood, cultured in vitro. CDR3 coding DNA: TGCGCCAGCAGTGAGCTTAGCGGGGGGACGATCATGCGGACGCAGTATTTT. Amino acid sequence: CASSELSGGTIMRTQYF.